This record covers a single T cell receptor (beta chain). The clone's antigen remains unknown. No much larger clonotype is one base removed from it; base qualities were not supplied. The data were taken from a study of T cells in Graves' hyperthyroidism and ophthalmopathy (dated by TCRdb to about 2019). Turning to the overall study: Peripheral blood samples were taken at initial diagnosis, before any treatment was given. TCR V-J signatures able to tell the groups apart were searched for in a discovery cohort of 90 to 100 patients, of whom roughly 42 had Graves' ophthalmopathy and more than 55 had stable Graves' hyperthyroidism. Whether ophthalmopathy could be predicted prospectively was tested in an independent validation cohort made up of fewer than 20 hyperthyroidism patients plus 17 patients who later progressed to ophthalmopathy. The 85 to 100 discovery patients were randomly split 7:3 into training and test sets. In roughly six Graves' hyperthyroidism patients, the study also compared T-cell repertoires from thyroid tissue with T-cell repertoires from blood. Once sampling was done, hyperthyroidism patients were given methimazole at a starting dose of 30 mg daily, whereas ophthalmopathy patients were given high-dose intravenous methylprednisolone. The paper describes TCR Vbeta CDR3 sequencing of 140 or so peripheral blood samples, made up of roughly 40 ophthalmopathy patients, some 80 hyperthyroidism patients and 17 progressor patients. Broader findings and caveats from the paper: Most expanded thyroid clonotypes (frequency above 0.001) were also detected in blood, a finding suggesting that blood repertoires may reflect thyroid immune responses. A model built on a 13 V-J signature distinguished ophthalmopathy from stable hyperthyroidism, reaching about 88% sensitivity and around 81% specificity in cross-validation and 80%/75% in testing. In validation, the model predicted progression to ophthalmopathy with 55% to 71% sensitivity and approximately 74% specificity, a median of 6.5 months before onset. No statistical method was used to fix the sample size in advance, and group allocation was not hidden from the investigators.

Ophthalmopathy patients had moderately to severely active disease, with a Clinical Activity Score of 3 or more, a NOSPECS grade of 4 or more, and a disease duration of less than 3 months. Patients with uncontrolled infections, other autoimmune diseases, pregnancy or lactation were excluded. Clinical symptoms, serum thyroxine and TRAb, thyroid ultrasound, and orbital computed tomography formed the basis for the diagnoses. Ficoll-Paque density gradient centrifugation was used to isolate PBMCs from approximately 10 ml of fresh peripheral blood. Total RNA was extracted with Trizol reagent, and quality was checked on an Agilent 2100 Bioanalyzer. The TCR beta CDR3 regions were amplified from the RNA transcripts. The TCR CDR3 was subjected to a first round of RT-PCR using the HTBI primer set and the Qiagen OneStep RT-PCR kit. Libraries were constructed in a second round of multiplex PCR, after which size selection and purification were carried out. Sequencing of the libraries was done on an Illumina HiSeq2000 using paired-end 100 bp reads. The authors processed their data as follows. SOAPnuke was used to process the raw data, with reads discarded if the reads contained adapters or uncalled bases, had a mean Phred below 15, or lacked an exact constant-primer or identifier match. COPE v1.2.5 was used to merge high-quality paired reads, and clonotypes were defined as unique nucleotide sequences. MiTCR v1.1 was used to align the clonotypes against IMGT TRBV, TRBD and TRBJ reference segments. The analysis included only V-J combinations with a frequency above 0.0001, which together covered 99.2% of the repertoires. A TCS score was defined as the ratio between F50 (clonal expansion) and ExV (chaos), using BLOSUM62-based TCRdist between CDR3 peptides within each V-J. Welch's t-statistics and random forest reduced 450 to 600 V-J features to 13, which were used in a naive Bayes classifier (R e1071). In-frame beta chains were kept once TCRdb had trimmed the public reads at Q25 with fastp and called clones with MiXCR. Duplicate CDR3 protein sequences are folded into a single record with the most common DNA and genes. The V and J calls and clone size are TCRdb's, not the authors'. This sample has roughly 650,000 distinct CDR3 sequences in its table, and more than 15% of those were observed once. The ten largest clones add up to 2.5% to 4% of the sample.

This TCR was recovered from a woman in her forties with Graves' ophthalmopathy. Sequencing input: blood.

The CDR3 protein sequence reads: CSVDGPYNEQFF. The nucleotide sequence is TGCAGCGTTGATGGACCATACAATGAGCAGTTCTTC. The chain links TRBV29-1 with TRBJ2-1; the D gene is unclear. CDR1 and CDR2 (SQVTM, ANQGSEA) derive from the germline V gene. The CDR3 sequence holds 12 residues, the cysteine and phenylalanine included. The read is trimmed to its CDR3 DNA, 36 bases read in frame from base 1. Deletion took 3 bases off V and 4 bases off J, with a span of 7 bases between the germline ends.